The present TCR beta chain was sequenced within a study of blood T cell repertoires in COVID-19. Study at large: Acute-phase and convalescent COVID-19 samples originated in the United States, Italy and Spain.

How the authors handled the data: Nucleated cell counts were estimated from reference gene primer amplification. Repertoires were generated with immunoSEQ multiplex PCR, while TCRdb's copy carries only in-frame clones and drops some. D and trimming were read from the DNA, whereas the V and J calls and clone size are those reported in that table. The sample yields 200,000 to 250,000 clones, around 80% seen once. With 6 bases removed from V and 1 base from J, the gap between germline ends came to 12 bases. Germline CDR1 is KGHSH and CDR2 is LQKENI. The CDR3 contains 14 residues. The V gene is TRBV18, the J gene TRBJ1-1, with a weak D call TRBD1 (6 bases). This clonotype was sampled from a human donor in a cohort sampled during active COVID-19. Material: peripheral blood. The CDR3 region is CASSLGQSNTEAFF. The CDR3 bases are TGTGCCAGCTCCCTCGGACAGTCGAACACTGAAGCTTTCTTT.